This is a list of T cell receptor beta chains from one sample in a study of vaccination and CD4 T cells after COVID-19. TCRdb re-called the PCR reads with MiXCR, one entry per CDR3 protein. This table has just under 20,000 distinct CDR3 sequences, 47% appearing once. These receptors' targets are unknown. The sequencing sample was made of cultured CD4+ T cells from blood. All receptors come from a human donor with COVID-19. Each CDR3 is given with its conserved first and last residue. Each record gives: D gene, clone size, V gene, J gene, CDR3 DNA, CDR3 protein. D genes are given only for firm matches. Expanded clones are given a class, and other clones once, few, many or no size at all.

-	-	TRBV20-1	TRBJ2-5	TGCAGTGCTAGCTACTCGGGATGGCAAGAGACCCAGTACTTC	CSASYSGWQETQYF
-	-	TRBV30	TRBJ1-2	TGTGCCTGGAGCCCCCGCGCCGGCTATGGCTACACCTTC	CAWSPRAGYGYTF
-	-	TRBV21-1	TRBJ2-7	TGTGCCAGCAGCAGGAGGGGACAGGGCTACTCCTACGAGCAGTACTTC	CASSRRGQGYSYEQYF
-	few	TRBV20-1	TRBJ2-1	TGCAGTGCTAGAGCTTTGTCGGGGGCGCGCAATGAGCAGTTCTTC	CSARALSGARNEQFF
-	-	TRBV21-1	TRBJ2-7	TGTGCCAGCAGAAATCGGACAATTAGTTACGAGCAGTACTTC	CASRNRTISYEQYF
-	once	TRBV7-3	TRBJ1-3	TGTGCCAGCAGCTTATCTTCTGACTCTGGAAACACCATATATTTT	CASSLSSDSGNTIYF
-	few	TRBV7-2	TRBJ1-6	TGTGCCAGCAGTCCCGAGAGCGGGGCCCATTCACCCCTCCACTTT	CASSPESGAHSPLHF
TRBD1	-	TRBV19	TRBJ1-5	TGTGCCAGTAGCGACCTCCCGGGACAGGGGAATCAGCCCCAGCATTTT	CASSDLPGQGNQPQHF
TRBD1	-	TRBV9	TRBJ1-2	TGTGCCAGCAGCGTAGCCCCGGGACAGGGCTATGGCTACACCTTC	CASSVAPGQGYGYTF
-	-	TRBV5-1	TRBJ1-1	TGCGCCAGCAGCTTGGGGCAGTCCTTGTTAAGCACTGAAGCTTTCTTT	CASSLGQSLLSTEAFF
-	-	TRBV19	TRBJ1-3	TGTGCCAGTACCTCACCGAGGGGGGGCGTCGGCTCTGGAAACACCATATATTTT	CASTSPRGGVGSGNTIYF
-	-	TRBV28	TRBJ1-3	TGTGCCAGCAGTTGGTCTTACTCTGGAAACACCATATATTTT	CASSWSYSGNTIYF
TRBD2	-	TRBV28	TRBJ2-1	TGTGCCACCGGGAGGGGGGGCCCCTACAATGAGCAGTTCTTC	CATGRGGPYNEQFF
-	-	TRBV7-2	TRBJ1-1	TGTGCCAGCAGCTTAACCACTCTCACTGAAGCTTTCTTT	CASSLTTLTEAFF
-	once	TRBV7-2	TRBJ2-3	TGTGCCAGCAGCTCCTTGAGAGGGGGCACAGATACGCAGTATTTT	CASSSLRGGTDTQYF
-	few	TRBV4-1	TRBJ1-5	TGCGCCAGCAGCCAAGATATGACAGTCGGACAGCCCCAGCATTTT	CASSQDMTVGQPQHF
-	-	TRBV19	TRBJ2-7	TGTGCCAGTAGTATAGAACGACAAGGCGAGCAGTACTTC	CASSIERQGEQYF
-	-	TRBV6-1	TRBJ1-3	TGTGCCAGCAGTACAGGGTCTGGAAACACCATATATTTT	CASSTGSGNTIYF
-	-	TRBV28	TRBJ1-5	TGTGCCAGCAAGGGGAGCCGGAGCAATCAGCCCCAGCATTTT	CASKGSRSNQPQHF
-	-	TRBV11-2	TRBJ2-3	TGTGCCAGCAGCTTAGACGTCGCTACGCAGTATTTT	CASSLDVATQYF
-	few	TRBV12-3/TRBV12-4	TRBJ1-2	TGTGCCAGCAGTTCCCGAGCAGGGGACTATGGCTACACCTTC	CASSSRAGDYGYTF
-	-	TRBV19	TRBJ2-6	TGTGCCAGTAGCCAGGGGACTGGGGCCAACGTCCTGACTTTC	CASSQGTGANVLTF
-	few	TRBV7-2	TRBJ2-7	TGTGCCAGCAGCTTAGAGCGGCAGGGGGACTGGAAAGAGCAGTACTTC	CASSLERQGDWKEQYF
-	-	TRBV5-5	TRBJ1-1	TGTGCCAGCAGCTTGGGGCAGGGTCGAGCTTTCTTT	CASSLGQGRAFF
-	-	TRBV9	TRBJ2-3	TGTGCCAGTTGTGTCGGCGGATATGCCACAGATACGCAGTATTTT	CASCVGGYATDTQYF
TRBD1	-	TRBV6-1	TRBJ2-1	TGTGCCAGCAGTGAAGTAGGACAGGCCTACAATGAGCAGTTCTTC	CASSEVGQAYNEQFF
-	-	TRBV4-1	TRBJ2-7	TGCGCCAGCAGCCGAGGGGGGAGGGGCAACGAGCAGTACTTC	CASSRGGRGNEQYF
-	-	TRBV5-1	TRBJ2-5	TGCGCCAGCAGCTCCTCAGGGGAAGTCCTGCAGACCCAGTACTTC	CASSSSGEVLQTQYF
TRBD2	-	TRBV27	TRBJ2-3	TGTGCCAGCAGTCCTCTCCCGGGACTAGCGGGGAACACAGATACGCAGTATTTT	CASSPLPGLAGNTDTQYF
-	-	TRBV6-4	TRBJ1-2	TGTGCCAGCAGCCCACAGGAATCTCAAGGCTACACCTTC	CASSPQESQGYTF
-	few	TRBV2	TRBJ2-7	TGTGCCAGCAGTGAAGTTCCAGGGCCGAACTACGAGCAGTACTTC	CASSEVPGPNYEQYF
-	-	TRBV19	TRBJ2-6	TGTGCCAGTAGTGAGGCGGGGTCTGGGGCCAACGTCCTGACTTTC	CASSEAGSGANVLTF
-	-	TRBV10-1	TRBJ1-5	TGCGCCAGCAGTGAGTTTGGCAGGGGTCAGCCCCAGCATTTT	CASSEFGRGQPQHF
-	-	TRBV25-1	TRBJ2-5	TGTGCCAGCAGTGAATTAGGGGATTTAGAGACCCAGTACTTC	CASSELGDLETQYF
TRBD1	-	TRBV20-1	TRBJ2-3	TGCAGTGCTCACAGGGGTGCAGATACGCAGTATTTT	CSAHRGADTQYF
-	-	TRBV4-1	TRBJ2-2	TGCGCCAGCAGCCCCAAAGACGTCGGGGGTATCGGGGAGCTGTTTTTT	CASSPKDVGGIGELFF
-	-	TRBV19	TRBJ1-5	TGTGCCAGTAGTATATCGGGGGTTGGGAATCAGCCCCAGCATTTT	CASSISGVGNQPQHF
-	few	TRBV7-2	TRBJ1-5	TGTGCCAGCAGCTTATTACAGTCCAATCAGCCCCAGCATTTT	CASSLLQSNQPQHF
TRBD1	-	TRBV7-2	TRBJ2-1	TGTGCCAGCAGCTCCGGGACAGGGTTTGGCAATGAGCAGTTCTTC	CASSSGTGFGNEQFF